These 20 T cell receptor beta chains came from one sample sequenced in a study of memory CD4+ T cells and cytomegalovirus serostatus. The sort gate was single viable CD3+CD4+CD8-CD45RO+ cells for memory CD4+ T cells. Here immunoSEQ multiplex PCR was the method, and the copy in TCRdb shows in-frame clones only, minus some. This sample has about 82,000 clones, with 75% to 90% found just once. Sequencing used memory CD4+ T cells from blood. The source of these receptors is an adult in good health and CMV-seronegative.

The chain uses TRBV11-2 and TRBJ2-1; D unresolved. CDR3 length equals 12 residues. Germline V gene sequence: CDR1 SGHAT, CDR2 FQNNGV. Trimming left V 4 bases short and J 9 bases short, with 10 bases between. The CDR3 sequence is CASSSNWGEQFF. DNA of the CDR3: TGTGCCAGCAGCTCCAATTGGGGTGAGCAGTTCTTC.

This chain joins TRBV6-5 and TRBJ1-1; D is perhaps TRBD1 (6 bases). CDR1 MNHEY and CDR2 SVGAGI come from the germline V gene. V gave up 6 bases and J gave up 4 bases, with 15 bases separating them. CDR3 length: 14 residues. The CDR3 nucleotides read TGTGCCAGCAGCAGGAACAGGGTGGGCACTGAAGCTTTCTTT. It codes for CASSRNRVGTEAFF.

This sequence joins TRBV6-1 and TRBJ1-4; possible D gene TRBD1, 5 bases. The CDR3 loop spans 16 amino acids. With 3 bases removed from V and 0 bases from J, the gap between germline ends came to 11 bases. CDR1 is MNHNS, CDR2 SASEGT, per germline. The CDR3 here is CASSDLAGATNEKLFF. CDR3 sequence (DNA): TGTGCCAGCAGTGACCTTGCGGGGGCAACTAATGAAAAACTGTTTTTT.

As DNA, the CDR3 is TGTGCCAGCAGTTCAGGACAGGGTTACGGCTACACCTTC. Residues: CASSSGQGYGYTF. The V call is TRBV28, the J call TRBJ1-2; 8 bases agree with TRBD1. The V gene end was trimmed by 4 bases and the J gene end by 8 bases; junction bases not matched to a gene: 6. The CDR3 is 13 amino acids. Germline V gene sequence: CDR1 MDHEN, CDR2 SYDVKM.

This clone was recorded only once. This sequence joins TRBV28 and TRBJ2-1; D is ambiguous. V lost 9 bases and J lost 5, with 5 bases in between. The CDR3 has 10 residues. The germline CDR1 and CDR2 sequences are MDHEN and SYDVKM. CDR3: CASADNEQFF. CDR3 nucleotide sequence: TGTGCCAGTGCAGACAATGAGCAGTTCTTC.

V and J are TRBV5-1 and TRBJ1-2; no clear D. Trimming left V 4 bases short and J 2 bases short, with 21 bases between. Germline V gene lookup returns CDR1 SGHRS and CDR2 YFSETQ. This CDR3 is built from 17 residues. In DNA form, the CDR3 reads TGCGCCAGCAGCCCCTCCGTTTGGGAGGGTTCAAACTATGGCTACACCTTC. This codes for CASSPSVWEGSNYGYTF.

This clone was seen just once. CDR3 sequence (DNA): TGTGCCAGTGGTTACCGAGGCCCGTACGAGCAGTACTTC. It is translated as CASGYRGPYEQYF. This chain links TRBV19 with TRBJ2-7; D is ambiguous. CDR3 length equals 13 residues. Trimming removed 8 bases at V and 4 bases at J, with 15 bases between. CDR1 LNHDA and CDR2 SQIVND come from the germline V gene (reference sequence).

This clone was seen only a few times. The CDR3 nucleotides are TGTGCCTGGAGCTCGTCTTTACTCTCCCAGCATTTT. Its protein is CAWSSSLLSQHF. J is TRBJ1-5 and V is TRBV30; D ambiguous. V lost 3 bases and J 11 bases, leaving 14 bases between the germline ends. In germline, CDR1 is GTSNPN, CDR2 SVGIG (reference sequence). The CDR3 is 12 amino acids.

The rearrangement joins TRBV18 to TRBJ2-1; D gene ambiguous. Between the trimmed V and J ends, which lost 3 bases and 6 bases, there was a span of 6 bases. This CDR3 is built from 12 residues. Germline loops: CDR1 KGHSH, CDR2 LQKENI. CDR3 amino acids: CASSPEFNEQFF. In DNA form, the CDR3 reads TGTGCCAGCTCACCTGAGTTCAATGAGCAGTTCTTC.

The sample holds a few counts of this clone. The rearrangement links TRBV6-1 to TRBJ2-5; TRBD1 is a possible D gene (6 bases). The CDR3 is 13 amino acids. The germline V gene encodes CDR1 MNHNS and CDR2 SASEGT. The germline V and J ends were trimmed by 9 bases and 2 bases, with 13 bases remaining between them. CDR3 amino acids: CASAWTEQETQYF. The CDR3 nucleotides are TGTGCCAGTGCTTGGACAGAACAAGAGACCCAGTACTTC.

This clone has a single count. The genes are TRBV19 and TRBJ1-1, with a tentative D call TRBD1 (5 bases). This CDR3 has 13 amino acids. V was trimmed by 3 bases and J by 4 bases, leaving 9 bases between them. Germline V CDR1 and CDR2: LNHDA, SQIVND (reference sequence). CDR3 nucleotide sequence: TGTGCCAGTAGTATGGCTCAGGGCACTGAAGCTTTCTTT. It encodes CASSMAQGTEAFF.

This chain joins TRBV11-1 and TRBJ1-2; D call uncertain. The CDR3 sequence is 12 residues long. Between the trimmed V and J ends, which lost 4 bases and 1 base, there was a span of 4 bases. Germline CDR1 reads SGHAT; CDR2 reads FQDESV (reference sequence). In DNA, the CDR3 is TGTGCCAGCAGCTCTGATAACTATGGCTACACCTTC. Translated: CASSSDNYGYTF.

This clone was detected a few times. The chain combines TRBV6-5 with TRBJ1-1, with D possibly matching TRBD1 (5 bases). Per the germline V gene, CDR1 is MNHEY and CDR2 is SVGAGI. V lost 0 bases to trimming and J lost 5 bases, with 13 bases between them. The CDR3 is 15 residues long. The CDR3 region has the DNA TGTGCCAGCAGTTACTCGGGAGGGGATAGTACTGAAGCTTTCTTT. Protein sequence: CASSYSGGDSTEAFF.

This clone showed up just a few times. The V and J genes are TRBV11-2 and TRBJ1-1; D remains ambiguous. V lost 3 bases and J 6 bases, leaving 14 bases between the germline ends. The CDR3 is made up of 14 amino acids. The germline V gene has CDR1 SGHAT and CDR2 FQNNGV. The CDR3 spells CASSLGGWVAEAFF. Written as DNA, the CDR3 is TGTGCCAGCAGCTTGGGAGGTTGGGTAGCTGAAGCTTTCTTT.

This clone appeared a single time. The J gene is TRBJ1-1, the V gene TRBV5-8; no firm D call. Germline V CDR1 and CDR2: SGHTS, YDEGEE. The ends were cut back, 2 bases at V and 2 bases at J, with 16 bases in the middle. The length of the CDR3 is 16 residues. CDR3 sequence reads: CASSLYSLVGNTEAFF. In nucleotides, the CDR3 is TGTGCCAGCAGCTTATATTCCCTAGTGGGTAACACTGAAGCTTTCTTT.

This chain connects TRBV18 to TRBJ2-1; 10 bases fit TRBD2. The germline CDR1 and CDR2 sequences are KGHSH and LQKENI. The CDR3 loop spans 18 amino acids. V shed 1 base, J shed 10 bases, and the junction held 16 bases outside the gene matches. CDR3 DNA: TGTGCCAGCTCACCACAAGGGACTAGCGCAAACGTAAAGGGCGAGCAGTTCTTC. Amino acids: CASSPQGTSANVKGEQFF.

The rearrangement uses TRBV6-6 and TRBJ2-5; D may be TRBD1 (5 bases). V was trimmed by 5 bases and J by 11 bases, leaving 12 bases between them. From germline, CDR1 is MNHNY and CDR2 SVGAGI (reference sequence). The CDR3 extends over 11 amino acids. The CDR3 region has the DNA TGTGCCAGCAGTAACAGACAGAAGCAGTACTTC. This sequence encodes CASSNRQKQYF.

The V call is TRBV7-2, the J call TRBJ1-5; the D is unclear. V was cut by 4 bases and J by 5 bases, with 9 bases left in between. CDR3 size: 13 residues. The germline gives CDR1 SGHTA, CDR2 FQGNSA. The CDR3 sequence: CASSWAEDQPQHF. The CDR3 region has the DNA TGTGCCAGCAGCTGGGCAGAGGATCAGCCCCAGCATTTT.

This clone was counted between two and nine times. The chain carries TRBV20-1 and TRBJ1-2; no definite D call. Looked up from germline, CDR1 is DFQATT and CDR2 is SNEGSKA (reference sequence). This CDR3 contains 11 residues. Trimming shortened V by 6 bases and J by 2 bases, and 7 bases separated the two germline ends. The CDR3 spells CSAASNYGYTF. CDR3 DNA sequence: TGCAGTGCCGCAAGCAACTATGGCTACACCTTC.

There are a few counts of this clone. The V gene is TRBV18, the J gene TRBJ1-1; maybe TRBD1 (6 bases). This CDR3 has 18 residues. The ends were cut back, 0 bases at V and 1 base at J, with 18 bases in the middle. From germline, CDR1 is KGHSH and CDR2 LQKENI. The CDR3 nucleotides are TGTGCCAGCTCACCACCTTCGGGGGCGAGTTTGAGGAACACTGAAGCTTTCTTT. Translation: CASSPPSGASLRNTEAFF.